Included here is one T cell receptor (beta chain) sequence, with context. The source of the sample is a study of technical replicates of blood from several donors. The germline V gene encodes CDR1 SGHTA and CDR2 FQGTGA. The CDR3 totals 12 residues. V gave up 2 bases and J gave up 7 bases, with 8 bases separating them. Assay used: immunoSEQ multiplex PCR; TCRdb lists only in-frame clones, some missing. The sample contains about 97,000 clones, about 95% of which appear only once. The chain has TRBV7-3 and TRBJ1-1; possibly TRBD1 for D (5 bases). Specimen: T cells isolated from PBMCs. This TCR was sampled from a human donor in good health. The CDR3 DNA is TGTGCCAGCAGCTTAGGGGGGAATGAAGCTTTCTTT. Protein sequence: CASSLGGNEAFF.